This T cell receptor beta chain was profiled in a study of T cell responses to AZD1222 COVID-19 vaccine. The assay was immunoSEQ multiplex PCR, and TCRdb's table has in-frame clones only and misses some. In the table there are 100,000 to 150,000 clones, approximately 85% of which are singletons. Study results and caveats: The reported proportion of spike-specific TCRs targeting unmutated variant regions was nearly half. Donors skewed white British and female; clonal diversity was possibly underestimated. At baseline, seropositivity was found in only a handful of AZD1222 recipients.

Note on this clone: Its antigen remains unknown.

The germline V gene has CDR1 SGHTA and CDR2 FQGNSA. The ends lost 2 bases at V and 9 bases at J; junction bases unmatched: 16. There are 18 residues in the CDR3. This material consisted of peripheral blood, taken on day 0 of AZD1222 vaccination. The rearrangement uses TRBV7-2 and TRBJ1-5; 10 bases are a match to TRBD1. This receptor was identified in an adult in good health. In DNA, the CDR3 is TGTGCCAGCAGCTTAAGGCCCTCCGGGGGGACAGGGGTCAGGCCCCAGCATTTT. It specifies CASSLRPSGGTGVRPQHF.